A single sample is the source of the 18 T cell receptor beta chains below, sequenced in a study of T cell repertoires in cytomegalovirus infection. One entry per CDR3 protein, called by TCRdb with MiXCR from the reads. The table records about 740,000 distinct CDR3 sequences, 35% to 45% of them present only once. Sequenced input: PBMCs. The source is a human donor in good health (CMV status not recorded). Some clones in this sample may be carry-over from other donors' samples.

This clonotype occurred a few times. The genes are TRBV6-8 and TRBJ2-5; 8 bases are a match to TRBD1. This CDR3 spans 17 amino acids. CDR1 and CDR2 from the germline V gene are MNHGY and SAAAGT. Trimming at V came to 7 bases and at J to 5 bases, leaving 18 bases not matched to a gene. CDR3 in DNA: TGTGCCAGCAACACAGGGGACAGGTACCCCCCCTCGGAGACCCAGTACTTC. Amino acid sequence: CASNTGDRYPPSETQYF.

This clonotype was counted a single time. The final CDR3 position lacks the conserved phenylalanine or tryptophan, pointing to a likely read error. The chain combines TRBV19 with TRBJ1-2, with D tentatively TRBD1 (6 bases). Germline CDR1 reads LNHDA; CDR2 reads SQIVND (reference sequence). V was clipped by 5 bases and J by 8 bases, with 12 bases between them. The CDR3 has 12 amino acids. CDR3 coding DNA: TGTGCCAGTAGTGTCTCAGGGGTCGGCTACACCTTA. This encodes CASSVSGVGYTL.

This clonotype has only a few counts. The chain links TRBV28 to TRBJ1-2, with a tentative D call TRBD1 (6 bases). The V end was cut by 2 bases, the J end by 7 bases, with 17 bases between. The germline V gene encodes CDR1 MDHEN and CDR2 SYDVKM. The CDR3 is 15 amino acids. CDR3 in DNA: TGTGCCAGCAGTTTAGGGGGCAGGGGATTAGGTGGCTACACCTTC. As protein: CASSLGGRGLGGYTF.

This sequence joins TRBV7-3 and TRBJ2-3, with D tentatively TRBD1 or TRBD2 (5 bases each). Germline CDR1 is SGHTA and CDR2 is FQGTGA. Deletions cut 4 bases from V and 1 base from J, with 12 bases between. The CDR3 consists of 15 residues. Written as DNA, the CDR3 is TGTGCCAGCAGCTCGGGACCACCTGGCACAGATACGCAGTATTTT. This gives the protein CASSSGPPGTDTQYF. The full variable domain, its missing parts supplied by reference TRBV7-3 and TRBJ2-3, is GAGVSQTPSNKVTEKGKYVELRCDPISGHTALYWYRQSLGQGPEFLIYFQGTGAADDSGLPNDRFFAVRPEGSVSTLKIQRTERGDSAVYLCASSSGPPGTDTQYFGPGTRLTVL.

The chain recombines TRBV7-8 with TRBJ2-7; the match to TRBD2 covers 10 bases. The germline V gene encodes CDR1 SGHVS and CDR2 FQNEAQ. The CDR3 extends over 16 amino acids. The V segment lost 6 bases and the J segment 1 base; nucleotides outside the gene matches: 9. The CDR3: CASSLTISGRSYEQYF. Written as DNA, the CDR3 is TGTGCCAGCAGTTTAACGATTAGCGGGAGGTCCTACGAGCAGTACTTC.

In this sample, this clonotype turned up a few times. V gene TRBV29-1 combines with J gene TRBJ1-2; possibly TRBD1 for D (5 bases). Trimming cost V 7 bases and J 4 bases, with 16 bases left between them. Per germline, CDR1 SQVTM and CDR2 ANQGSEA. The CDR3 loop spans 13 amino acids. CDR3 sequence: CSGQTAPRYGYTF. The CDR3 DNA reads TGCAGCGGCCAGACAGCTCCTCGCTATGGCTACACCTTC.

This clonotype was seen at least ten times. J is TRBJ1-1 and V is TRBV5-1; the match to TRBD1 covers 9 bases. V shed 3 bases, J shed 3 bases, and the junction held 0 bases outside the gene matches. The CDR3 spans 13 residues. The germline V gene has CDR1 SGHRS and CDR2 YFSETQ. The CDR3 loop reads CASSWTGDTEAFF. CDR3 DNA sequence: TGCGCCAGCAGCTGGACAGGGGACACTGAAGCTTTCTTT.

This chain's CDR3 is CASRDTDNDYGYTF. CDR3 sequence (DNA): TGTGCCAGCAGGGATACGGACAACGACTATGGCTACACCTTC. The rearrangement uses TRBV25-1 and TRBJ1-2, with D perhaps TRBD1 (5 bases). CDR1 is MGHDK, CDR2 SYGVNS, per germline. Trimming removed 6 bases at V and 3 bases at J, with 14 bases between. This CDR3 contains 14 residues.

This clonotype was seen more than once but under ten times. The V and J genes are TRBV6-5 and TRBJ2-2, with 11 bases that match TRBD2. From germline, CDR1 is MNHEY and CDR2 SVGAGI. The junction had 7 bases not matched to a gene; V was cut back by 2 bases and J by 8 bases. The CDR3 sequence is 16 residues long. CDR3 protein: CASSYRTSGPSGELFF. Written as DNA, the CDR3 is TGTGCCAGCAGTTACCGGACTAGCGGGCCAAGTGGGGAGCTGTTTTTT.

This clonotype was observed at least ten times. V is TRBV7-2 and J is TRBJ2-5; D not certain. The ends were cut back, 5 bases at V and 5 bases at J, with 12 bases in the middle. Germline loops: CDR1 SGHTA, CDR2 FQGNSA. The CDR3 is made up of 13 amino acids. CDR3 residues: CASSRVLWETQYF. The DNA of the CDR3 is TGTGCCAGCAGCCGGGTTTTGTGGGAGACCCAGTACTTC.

This chain links TRBV6-1 with TRBJ2-7, with D possibly matching TRBD1 (6 bases). V lost 7 bases and J 2 bases, leaving 12 bases between the germline ends. CDR1 and CDR2 from the germline V gene are MNHNS and SASEGT. The CDR3 is made up of 13 amino acids. Written as DNA, the CDR3 is TGTGCCAGCACCAGGGGCGCCACCTACGAGCAGTACTTC. Protein product: CASTRGATYEQYF.

This rearrangement joins TRBV20-1 to TRBJ2-2, with 7 nucleotides matching TRBD2. CDR1 DFQATT and CDR2 SNEGSKA come from the germline V gene (reference sequence). Trimming at V came to 0 bases and at J to 3 bases, leaving 10 bases not matched to a gene. This CDR3 comprises 17 residues. CDR3 coding DNA: TGCAGTGCTAGAGACGTCGTGGGACGGGAGGACACCGGGGAGCTGTTTTTT. Protein sequence: CSARDVVGREDTGELFF.

Only a few counts were recorded for this clonotype. The rearrangement joins TRBV11-2 to TRBJ1-5, with 7 bases matching TRBD1. The CDR3 has 15 amino acids. The germline CDR1 and CDR2 sequences are SGHAT and FQNNGV. Germline trimming cut 1 base from V and 6 bases from J; bases unmatched to any gene: 6. The DNA of the CDR3 is TGTGCCAGCAGCTTAGGACAGGGATTCGGTCAGCCCCAGCATTTT. Protein sequence: CASSLGQGFGQPQHF.

Of note for this clonotype: At one of its ends the junction is not consistent with the germline gene, which may arise from a read error. The chain combines TRBV28 with TRBJ1-1; D might be TRBD1 (6 bases). The CDR3 has 14 residues. Germline CDR1 MDHEN, CDR2 SYDVKM. CDR3 loop: CASSLSGALTVAFF. As DNA, the CDR3 is TGTGCCAGCAGTTTATCGGGGGCGCTAACTGTAGCTTTCTTT.

This clonotype was counted ten times or more. The rearrangement joins TRBV7-6 to TRBJ2-4, with TRBD1 identical over 8 bases. With 5 bases clipped from V and 1 base from J, the junction kept 10 bases outside the gene matches. This CDR3 region has 17 residues. Germline CDR1 reads SGHVS; CDR2 reads FNYEAQ. The CDR3 coding sequence is TGTGCCAGCAGCCCACTCTCTGGACAGGGCGCCAAAAACATTCAGTACTTC. Its protein product is CASSPLSGQGAKNIQYF.

The table lists this clonotype with a few counts. This CDR3 reads CASSPPLGRESSYEQYF. In DNA form, the CDR3 reads TGTGCCAGCAGCCCCCCTTTGGGGCGGGAGAGCTCCTACGAGCAGTACTTC. The chain has TRBV28 and TRBJ2-7; TRBD2 aligns across 7 bases. Germline lookup yields CDR1 MDHEN and CDR2 SYDVKM. There are 17 residues in the CDR3. Trimming at V came to 6 bases and at J to 0 bases, leaving 14 bases not matched to a gene.

The V and J genes are TRBV7-9 and TRBJ1-5; D remains ambiguous. V lost 1 base and J 2 bases, leaving 12 bases between the germline ends. The CDR3 loop spans 16 amino acids. CDR1 is SEHNR, CDR2 FQNEAQ, per germline (reference sequence). The CDR3 loop reads CASSLGVPGGNQPQHF. The CDR3, as DNA: TGTGCCAGCAGCTTAGGTGTGCCTGGAGGCAATCAGCCCCAGCATTTT.

This clonotype showed up many times. V gene TRBV7-2 combines with J gene TRBJ2-3; TRBD1 matches 9 bases. The CDR3 totals 17 residues. Germline CDR1 reads SGHTA; CDR2 reads FQGNSA. V dropped 1 base and J dropped 0; count of bases not matched to a gene: 5. In nucleotides, the CDR3 is TGTGCCAGCAGCTTAGGGACAGGGGCCACTAGCACAGATACGCAGTATTTT. Protein sequence: CASSLGTGATSTDTQYF.